Shown below are 30 T cell receptor beta chains from a single sample sequenced in a study of cytomegalovirus exposure and HLA in healthy donors. The PCR made use of 60 Vbeta and 13 Jbeta primers. Only in-frame clones appear in the TCRdb table, and some are missing; sequencing was by immunoSEQ multiplex PCR. The table shows roughly 120,000 clones, with around 70% occurring only once. The sequenced sample consisted of PBMCs. Receptor source: a woman aged 40-49 years in good health and CMV-seropositive.

V and J are TRBV5-1 and TRBJ1-5, with a possible D match to TRBD1 (6 bases). Trimming removed 4 bases at V and 9 bases at J, with 14 bases between. Germline CDR1 is SGHRS and CDR2 is YFSETQ. This CDR3 comprises 13 residues. CDR3 nucleotides: TGCGCCAGCAGCACATCCCAGGGGTGGCCCCAGCATTTT. Translation gives CASSTSQGWPQHF.

This chain connects TRBV5-1 to TRBJ1-2; D perhaps matches TRBD1 (6 bases). Trimming left V 2 bases short and J 0 bases short, with 11 bases between. Germline CDR1 SGHRS, CDR2 YFSETQ. The CDR3 covers 15 residues. CDR3: CASSFSPGANYGYTF. DNA of the CDR3: TGCGCCAGCAGCTTCTCCCCAGGGGCTAACTATGGCTACACCTTC.

This clone was seen once. The junction departs from germline at one end; a sequencing error may be responsible. The chain uses TRBV7-7 and TRBJ2-2; 7 nucleotides match TRBD2. The CDR3 is 15 residues long. CDR1 SSHAT and CDR2 FNYEAQ come from the germline V gene (reference sequence). The CDR3 nucleotides are TGTGCTAGCAGGACCGGACTAGTGGGAACCGGGGAGCTGTTTTTT. Its translation is CASRTGLVGTGELFF.

This sequence joins TRBV4-1 and TRBJ1-1, with a possible D match to TRBD1 (6 bases). V lost 0 bases to trimming and J lost 5 bases, with 13 bases between them. The germline V gene encodes CDR1 MGHRA and CDR2 YSYEKL. The CDR3 totals 15 residues. The DNA for the CDR3 is TGCGCCAGCAGCCAAGAGGTTCTTAGGGGGACTGAAGCTTTCTTT. This translates into CASSQEVLRGTEAFF.

The gene calls are TRBV7-8 and TRBJ1-5, with D unclear. The CDR3 has 14 residues. V lost 1 base and J 7 bases, leaving 11 bases between the germline ends. Germline values: CDR1 SGHVS, CDR2 FQNEAQ. CDR3 sequence: CASSLEIRGQPQHF. For the CDR3, the DNA is TGTGCCAGCAGCTTAGAGATCCGGGGACAGCCCCAGCATTTT.

The V gene is TRBV7-2, the J gene TRBJ1-3; no clear D gene. V was pared by 0 bases and J by 0 bases, with 9 bases between. Germline loops: CDR1 SGHTA, CDR2 FQGNSA. This CDR3 has 16 residues. DNA of the CDR3: TGTGCCAGCAGCTTAGCGGGCAGCTACTCTGGAAACACCATATATTTT. It is translated as CASSLAGSYSGNTIYF.

This clone occurred once. CDR3 sequence: CASSPGREGQPQHF. The CDR3 bases are TGTGCCAGCAGCCCCGGCAGGGAGGGTCAGCCCCAGCATTTT. V is TRBV9 and J is TRBJ1-5, with TRBD1 as a possible D gene (5 bases). The CDR3 is 14 amino acids. Germline V gene lookup returns CDR1 SGDLS and CDR2 YYNGEE. Trimming removed 4 bases from V and 6 bases from J, with 14 bases in between.

This sequence joins TRBV11-2 and TRBJ1-1; D call uncertain. V was pared by 6 bases and J by 4 bases, with 12 bases between. In germline, CDR1 is SGHAT, CDR2 FQNNGV. This CDR3 is built from 13 residues. The CDR3 reads CASSKYRGTEAFF. CDR3 coding DNA: TGTGCCAGCAGTAAATATCGGGGCACTGAAGCTTTCTTT.

V gene TRBV10-3 combines with J gene TRBJ2-2, with no clear D. Trimming took off 11 bases at V and 3 bases at J, with 19 bases between the two ends. This CDR3 is 15 amino acids long. CDR1 ENHRY and CDR2 SYGVKD come from the germline V gene. The chain's CDR3 is CAATRSGIDTGELFF. The DNA for the CDR3 is TGTGCCGCAACCCGGTCGGGTATCGACACCGGGGAGCTGTTTTTT.

The chain uses TRBV2 and TRBJ1-5, with 11 bases identical to TRBD1. Trimming cost V 8 bases and J 6 bases; bases outside gene matches: 6. CDR3 length equals 14 residues. CDR1 and CDR2 (germline): SNHLY, FYNNEI. Here the CDR3 reads CASSTGTGGQPQHF. CDR3 DNA sequence: TGTGCCAGCTCGACCGGGACAGGGGGTCAGCCCCAGCATTTT.

The CDR3 region has the DNA TGTGCCAGCAGCTTGGTGGGGCAGGCAGGGAGGAACTATGGCTACACCTTC. It is translated as CASSLVGQAGRNYGYTF. This chain links TRBV5-4 with TRBJ1-2; TRBD1 is a possible D gene (5 bases). Trimming shortened V by 0 bases and J by 2 bases, and 17 bases separated the two germline ends. The CDR3 is made up of 17 amino acids. Germline V lookup: CDR1 SGHNT, CDR2 YYREEE (reference sequence). The variable domain in full, completed from reference TRBV5-4 and TRBJ1-2, reads ETGVTQSPTHLIKTRGQQVTLRCSSQSGHNTVSWYQQALGQGPQFIFQYYREEENGRGNFPPRFSGLQFPNYSSELNVNALELDDSALYLCASSLVGQAGRNYGYTFGSGTRLTVV.

A single count supports this clone. The rearrangement joins TRBV6-6 to TRBJ2-7; TRBD2 is a possible D gene (7 bases). Trimming took off 5 bases at V and 7 bases at J, with 9 bases between the two ends. The CDR3 has 11 residues. In germline, CDR1 is MNHNY, CDR2 SVGAGI (reference sequence). CDR3 coding DNA: TGTGCCAGCAGTAAGGGGGGGGAGCAGTACTTC. Translated, it gives CASSKGGEQYF.

This chain links TRBV6-6 with TRBJ2-7; 9 bases match TRBD2. Looked up from germline, CDR1 is MNHNY and CDR2 is SVGAGI (reference sequence). Trimming at V came to 0 bases and at J to 3 bases, leaving 3 bases not matched to a gene. The CDR3 loop spans 15 amino acids. The DNA of the CDR3 is TGTGCCAGCAGTTACTCGAAGCGGGAGGACTACGAGCAGTACTTC. It is translated as CASSYSKREDYEQYF.

V gene TRBV7-9 combines with J gene TRBJ1-6, with unresolved D. Trimming took 5 bases from V and 0 from J, leaving 14 bases between them. CDR3 size: 17 residues. Germline CDR1 and CDR2: SEHNR and FQNEAQ (reference sequence). The CDR3 DNA is TGTGCCAGCAGCCCACGGTCCTCTAGCTCCTATAATTCACCCCTCCACTTT. As protein: CASSPRSSSSYNSPLHF.

The CDR3 spells CASSGGSYQETQYF. The CDR3 DNA follows: TGTGCCAGCAGTGGGGGCTCGTACCAAGAGACCCAGTACTTC. The V gene is TRBV6-1, the J gene TRBJ2-5; D is possibly TRBD1 (5 bases). This CDR3 is built from 14 residues. Germline CDR1 MNHNS, CDR2 SASEGT. Deletions cut 4 bases from V and 0 bases from J, with 9 bases between.

The chain couples TRBV4-1 to TRBJ1-2; D call uncertain. Germline assignment: CDR1 MGHRA and CDR2 YSYEKL. The CDR3 has 18 amino acids. The V and J ends lost 1 base and 0 bases respectively, with 18 bases between them. Here the CDR3 reads CASSQARMAGSANYGYTF. In DNA, the CDR3 is TGCGCCAGCAGCCAAGCGCGTATGGCAGGCTCAGCTAACTATGGCTACACCTTC.

This chain links TRBV6-1 with TRBJ1-1; D possibly corresponds to TRBD1 (6 bases). With 8 bases removed from V and 1 base from J, the gap between germline ends came to 11 bases. Germline loops: CDR1 MNHNS, CDR2 SASEGT. The CDR3 sequence is 13 residues long. The CDR3 spells CASHRVPNTEAFF. In DNA form, the CDR3 reads TGTGCCAGCCACAGGGTCCCGAACACTGAAGCTTTCTTT.

This clone has more than one count but fewer than ten. The V and J genes are TRBV28 and TRBJ1-1; D not certain. This CDR3 comprises 17 residues. Trimming pared 3 bases from V and 4 bases from J, leaving 21 bases between. Germline lookup yields CDR1 MDHEN and CDR2 SYDVKM. The CDR3 DNA reads as TGTGCCAGCAGTTTTCTCCAAATCAATTCGGGTGCCACTGAAGCTTTCTTT. Translated: CASSFLQINSGATEAFF.

The genes are TRBV7-3 and TRBJ1-1; TRBD1 might be the D (6 bases). There are 13 residues in the CDR3. The V gene's germline CDR1 is SGHTA and CDR2 FQGTGA. Trimming pared 4 bases from V and 2 bases from J, leaving 8 bases between. CDR3 sequence: CASSSDSNTEAFF. DNA for the CDR3: TGTGCCAGCAGCTCGGACAGCAACACTGAAGCTTTCTTT.

The rearrangement links TRBV12-5 to TRBJ1-2, with D tentatively TRBD1 (5 bases). This CDR3 is built from 14 residues. Germline lookup yields CDR1 LGHNT and CDR2 FRNRAP. V lost 3 bases and J lost 7, with 15 bases in between. CDR3 residues: CASGFGGGRSGYTF. In nucleotides, the CDR3 is TGTGCTAGTGGTTTTGGGGGGGGACGTAGTGGCTACACCTTC.

The J gene is TRBJ2-1, the V gene TRBV14; D is unresolved. This CDR3 is built from 12 residues. Trimming left V 6 bases short and J 10 bases short, with 13 bases between. Per germline, CDR1 SGHDN and CDR2 FVKESK. The CDR3 DNA reads TGTGCCAGCAGTCGGGTGGTAGAGGAGCAGTTCTTC. This sequence encodes CASSRVVEEQFF.

This chain connects TRBV25-1 to TRBJ1-2; D unclear. The CDR3 consists of 12 residues. V lost 10 bases and J 2 bases, leaving 11 bases between the germline ends. The germline CDR1 and CDR2 sequences are MGHDK and SYGVNS. The CDR3 here is CATNQQNYGYTF. CDR3 DNA: TGTGCCACAAATCAACAGAACTATGGCTACACCTTC.

This clone is a singleton in its sample. The J gene is TRBJ2-1, the V gene TRBV29-1, with D tentatively TRBD2 (7 bases). This CDR3 is built from 14 residues. Trimming removed 1 base from V and 10 bases from J, with 17 bases in between. Germline V lookup: CDR1 SQVTM, CDR2 ANQGSEA. The CDR3: CSVEVGRGLEEQFF. As DNA, the CDR3 is TGCAGCGTTGAAGTCGGGCGGGGGCTGGAGGAGCAGTTCTTC.

J is TRBJ1-1 and V is TRBV20-1, with D possibly matching TRBD1 (6 bases). The CDR3 sequence is 11 residues long. Germline CDR1 DFQATT, CDR2 SNEGSKA (reference sequence). V dropped 0 bases and J dropped 11 bases, with 10 bases sitting between them. The CDR3 loop reads CSARDPQGAFF. The CDR3 nucleotides read TGCAGTGCTAGAGATCCCCAGGGGGCTTTCTTT.

The chain carries TRBV29-1 and TRBJ1-2; D is ambiguous. This CDR3 comprises 13 residues. With 4 bases removed from V and 4 bases from J, the gap between germline ends came to 13 bases. CDR1 SQVTM and CDR2 ANQGSEA come from the germline V gene. Here the CDR3 reads CSVGEIQLYGYTF. The CDR3 nucleotides read TGCAGCGTTGGGGAGATCCAGCTCTATGGCTACACCTTC.

This clone has more than one count but fewer than ten. This chain links TRBV10-3 with TRBJ1-6; D is unclear. Trimming removed 4 bases at V and 10 bases at J, with 17 bases between. CDR1 is ENHRY and CDR2 is SYGVKD in the germline V gene. The CDR3 runs to 15 residues. CDR3 sequence: CAISGLETTGSPLHF. DNA of the CDR3: TGTGCCATCAGTGGGCTTGAGACAACGGGATCACCCCTCCACTTT.

The chain links TRBV29-1 to TRBJ1-3; tentative D call: TRBD1 (6 bases). CDR3 length equals 14 residues. Trimming shortened V by 8 bases and J by 0 bases, and 14 bases separated the two germline ends. Germline V gives CDR1 SQVTM, CDR2 ANQGSEA. The DNA for the CDR3 is TGCAGCTACTTGGGGGACAACTCTGGAAACACCATATATTTT. Protein product: CSYLGDNSGNTIYF.

The chain couples TRBV7-2 to TRBJ2-7; 9 nucleotides line up with TRBD1. The CDR3 is made up of 13 amino acids. From germline, CDR1 is SGHTA and CDR2 FQGNSA. The V and J ends lost 6 bases and 7 bases, in that order; junction bases with no gene match: 7. The CDR3 DNA reads as TGTGCCAGCAGACCAACAGGGGGCGAAGAGCAGTACTTC. Residues: CASRPTGGEEQYF. Full variable domain (outside the CDR3, taken from reference TRBV7-2 and TRBJ2-7): GAGVSQSPSNKVTEKGKDVELRCDPISGHTALYWYRQSLGQGLEFLIYFQGNSAPDKSGLPSDRFSAERTGGSVSTLTIQRTQQEDSAVYLCASRPTGGEEQYFGPGTRLTVT.

The chain is built from TRBV18 and TRBJ2-5; D is unresolved. Germline V gene data show CDR1 as KGHSH and CDR2 as LQKENI. V gave up 2 bases and J gave up 5 bases, with 6 bases separating them. CDR3 length: 12 amino acids. This chain's CDR3 is CASSPVGETQYF. The DNA of the CDR3 is TGTGCCAGCTCACCAGTCGGGGAGACCCAGTACTTC.

The rearrangement links TRBV7-9 to TRBJ1-1, with TRBD1 matching over 7 bases. Germline V CDR1 and CDR2: SEHNR, FQNEAQ (reference sequence). The CDR3 totals 13 residues. V lost 0 bases, J lost 7 bases, and 2 bases stayed unmatched. The CDR3 DNA follows: TGTGCCAGCAGCTTAGCGGGACAGAGTGAAGCTTTCTTT. Its protein product is CASSLAGQSEAFF.